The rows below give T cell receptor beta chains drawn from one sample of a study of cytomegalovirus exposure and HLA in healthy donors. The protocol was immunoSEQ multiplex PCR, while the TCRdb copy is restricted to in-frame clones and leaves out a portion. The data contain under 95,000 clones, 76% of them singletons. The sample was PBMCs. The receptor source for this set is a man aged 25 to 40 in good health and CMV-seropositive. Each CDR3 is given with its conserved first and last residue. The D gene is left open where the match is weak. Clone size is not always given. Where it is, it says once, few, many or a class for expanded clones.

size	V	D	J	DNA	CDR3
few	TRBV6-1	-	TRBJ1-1	TGTGCCAGCATAGGGGACTATCGCACTGAAGCTTTCTTT	CASIGDYRTEAFF
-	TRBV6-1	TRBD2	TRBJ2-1	TGTGCCAGCAGGGCGGGGGTGAGCTCCTACAATGAGCAGTTCTTC	CASRAGVSSYNEQFF
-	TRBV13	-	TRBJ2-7	TGTGCCAGCAGCTTAGTCAGGGGCACATCCTACGAGCAGTACTTC	CASSLVRGTSYEQYF
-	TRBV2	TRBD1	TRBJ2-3	TGTGCCAGCCGGGGACAGGGGTCGGATACGCAGTATTTT	CASRGQGSDTQYF
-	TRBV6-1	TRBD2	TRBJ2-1	TGTGCCAGCAGTGGGACCCTAGCGGGCCTGTCCTACAATGAGCAGTTCTTC	CASSGTLAGLSYNEQFF
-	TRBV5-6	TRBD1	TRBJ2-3	TGTGCCAGCAGCGTCCGGACAGGGAGCACAGATACGCAGTATTTT	CASSVRTGSTDTQYF
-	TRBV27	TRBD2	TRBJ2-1	TGTGCCAGCAGTCCGTTACTAGCGGGGGGGGGAAACAATGAGCAGTTCTTC	CASSPLLAGGGNNEQFF
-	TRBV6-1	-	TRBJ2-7	TGTGCCAGCAGGGCCCCCCTCTACGAGCAGTACTTC	CASRAPLYEQYF
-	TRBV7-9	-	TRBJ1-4	TGTGCCAGCAGCCCCTACGGGACTCCTAATGAAAAACTGTTTTTT	CASSPYGTPNEKLFF
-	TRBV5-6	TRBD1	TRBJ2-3	TGTGCCAGCAGTCGGGACAGGGATAGCACAGATACGCAGTATTTT	CASSRDRDSTDTQYF
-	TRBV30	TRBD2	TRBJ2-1	TGTGCCTGGAGTGATCCGGGACTAGCGAGATACAATGAGCAGTTCTTC	CAWSDPGLARYNEQFF
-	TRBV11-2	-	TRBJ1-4	TGTGCCAGCAGTGACAGTCGTAGGGAAAAACTGTTTTTT	CASSDSRREKLFF
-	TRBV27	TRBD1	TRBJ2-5	TGTGCCAGCAGTCCGGGGACAGGGGAGACCCAGTACTTC	CASSPGTGETQYF
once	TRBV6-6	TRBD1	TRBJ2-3	TGTGCCAGCAGAGGGGGCGCATCAGATACGCAGTATTTT	CASRGGASDTQYF
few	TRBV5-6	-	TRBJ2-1	TGTGCCAGCAGCTTCGGAGGCACCTACAATGAGCAGTTCTTC	CASSFGGTYNEQFF
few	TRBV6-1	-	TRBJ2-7	TGTGCCAGCAGTGAAATTTCGGCAGGGAAAACCTACGAGCAGTACTTC	CASSEISAGKTYEQYF
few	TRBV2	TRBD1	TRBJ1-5	TGTGCCAGCAGCGCTGGGACAGGTCACCAGCCCCAGCATTTT	CASSAGTGHQPQHF
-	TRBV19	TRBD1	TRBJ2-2	TGTGCCAGCCATCGGGACAGGGTCGGGGAGCTGTTTTTT	CASHRDRVGELFF
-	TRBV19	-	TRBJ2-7	TGTGCCAGTAGTATCTCCGCAGATAAGAGGGAGCAGTACTTC	CASSISADKREQYF
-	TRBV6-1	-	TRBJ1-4	TGTGCCAGCAGTGAAGCCTTCCTGAGTAACCTGGGAGGTGAAAAACTGTTTTTT	CASSEAFLSNLGGEKLFF
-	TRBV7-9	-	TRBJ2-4	TGTGCCAGCAGCTTGGGGTCCCAGGGAAGGTCCAAAAACATTCAGTACTTC	CASSLGSQGRSKNIQYF
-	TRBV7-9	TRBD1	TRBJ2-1	TGTGCCAGCAGTTCCGGGACAGGGGTTACGGATGAGCAGTTCTTC	CASSSGTGVTDEQFF